This TCR beta chain emerged from a study of T cell repertoires in cytomegalovirus infection. On the study more broadly: Recently identified HLA-C-restricted CMV epitopes were among the peptides used. Signatures in public TCR beta sequences pointed to both CMV infection and matching HLA type.

Study conclusions and caveats: CMV-specific TCR beta clonotypes restricted by HLA-C dominated the ex vivo response. Summed frequency of public TCR beta families distinguished CMV carriers with the relevant HLA.

Trimming took 6 bases from V and 0 from J, leaving 12 bases between them. Per the germline V gene, CDR1 is SGHVS and CDR2 is FNYEAQ. The CDR3 totals 14 residues. Points on this clonotype: The antigen is undetermined.

MiXCR, applied by TCRdb to the reads, yields one record per CDR3 protein. There are 360,000 or so distinct CDR3 sequences in the sample; approximately 35% occur only once, and about 13% lies in the top ten. The sequence came from a human donor in good health (CMV status not recorded). Some clones in this sample may be carry-over from other donors' samples. The sequences come from cultured PBMCs, collected from culture after CMV antigen stimulation. The V and J genes are TRBV7-6 and TRBJ2-7, with D hard to call. The CDR3 region is CASSPGSSSYEQYF. The DNA for the CDR3 is TGTGCCAGCAGTCCAGGTTCCAGCTCCTACGAGCAGTACTTC.